This is a list of T cell receptor beta chains from one sample in a study of cytomegalovirus exposure and HLA in healthy donors. Sequencing used immunoSEQ multiplex PCR; TCRdb keeps in-frame clones, though not all of them. The sample carries roughly 130,000 clones, 60% to 75% recorded once. Sequenced material: PBMCs. All receptors derive from a woman aged 45-59 years in good health and CMV-seropositive. Both conserved end residues are part of each CDR3. The D gene is left open where the match is weak. Size is omitted from some rows. Given values are once, few, many or a class for expanded clones.

>NA|TRBJ2-5|NA|TRBV18
TGTGCCAGCTCACCGGTTCAGGAGACCCAGTACTTC
CASSPVQETQYF
>TRBD1|TRBJ1-1|few|TRBV6-4
TGTGCCAGCAGGGGACAGGGGGTTAACACTGAAGCTTTCTTT
CASRGQGVNTEAFF
>TRBD2|TRBJ2-5|NA|TRBV9
TGTGCCAGCAGCGTAGGGGGGACTAGCGTAAACCAAGAGACCCAGTACTTC
CASSVGGTSVNQETQYF
>TRBD1|TRBJ1-2|NA|TRBV5-6
TGTGCCAGCAGGGACAGGGGGTGTGGCTACACCTTC
CASRDRGCGYTF
>TRBD2|TRBJ2-7|once|TRBV5-1
TGCGCCAGCAGCATCGGGACTAGCGGGGTGAGCCACTTC
CASSIGTSGVSHF
>NA|TRBJ2-3|few|TRBV6-5
TGTGCCAGCAGCCCCCGCTCCAGGGATACGCAGTATTTT
CASSPRSRDTQYF
>NA|TRBJ1-1|NA|TRBV7-9
TGTGCCAGCAGCTCTGGGGCCGGTGGGGGAGGGACTGAAGCTTTCTTT
CASSSGAGGGGTEAFF
>NA|TRBJ2-3|NA|TRBV5-5
TGTGCCAGCAGCTTGGGCGGGACGGACGCGTATTACACAGATACGCAGTATTTT
CASSLGGTDAYYTDTQYF
>TRBD2|TRBJ2-5|NA|TRBV7-2
TGTGCCAGCAGCCCCGCGGGTCTAGGGAGGGGGACCCAGTACTTC
CASSPAGLGRGTQYF
>TRBD2|TRBJ2-5|NA|TRBV5-1
TGCGCCAGCAGCCCCGGGACTAGCCCGTCCGAGACCCAGTACTTC
CASSPGTSPSETQYF
>NA|TRBJ1-1|NA|TRBV15
TGTGCCACCAGCAGAGTTGGAGCAGACACTGAAGCTTTCTTT
CATSRVGADTEAFF
>TRBD1|TRBJ1-1|NA|TRBV6-5
TGTGCCAGCAGTGCCCCTTACAGGGGGCAAGCTTTCTTT
CASSAPYRGQAFF
>NA|TRBJ1-2|NA|TRBV19
TGTGCCAGTAAGGGGGAAAGGACCCGGCTTAACTATGGCTACACCTTC
CASKGERTRLNYGYTF
>NA|TRBJ2-3|NA|TRBV25-1
TGTGCCAGCAGTGCCGGAGGGGCGGGGCGCACAGATACGCAGTATTTT
CASSAGGAGRTDTQYF
>NA|TRBJ1-2|NA|TRBV13
TGTGCCAGCAGCAAATACCTCCAGGGGACCTATGGCTACACCTTC
CASSKYLQGTYGYTF
>NA|TRBJ1-2|NA|TRBV19
TGTGCCAGTAGTTCGACAGGAGACTATGGCTACACCTTC
CASSSTGDYGYTF
>TRBD1|TRBJ1-2|NA|TRBV7-9
TGTGCCAGCAGCAGAACCGGGACAGGGGGGAGAGATTACTCGTTTGCCTTC
CASSRTGTGGRDYSFAF